The entry below describes one T cell receptor beta chain. The antigen remains unidentified. The germline V gene has CDR1 MGHRA and CDR2 YSYEKL. The CDR3 has 12 residues. These data come from a study of CXCR3-negative and CXCR3-positive naive CD8 T cells. Study details: With about 1.5 +/- 0.3 million reads per library, the TRB reads numbered about 135 million in total. Study-wide findings and caveats: TRBV-TRBJ usage matched between naive CXCR3-negative and CXCR3-positive cells but not between memory cells. The study found more hydrophobic TRB CDR3s in CXCR3-positive naive cells than in CXCR3-negative naive cells. The study found comparably high diversity in both naive subsets and much lower diversity in memory CD8+ cells.

The method, 5' RACE with UMI labels, was used to prepare the TRB cDNA libraries. No DNA is given; TCRdb re-called the 5' RACE reads and lists each CDR3 protein once. The sample table includes some 150,000 distinct CDR3 sequences. Naive CD8+ T cells had a CD45RO-CCR7+CD27+CD95- phenotype. This sequence originates from a human donor in good health. Some clones in this sample may be carry-over from other donors' samples. The chain has TRBV4-1 and TRBJ1-6. The source material was naive CXCR3+ CD8+ T cells from blood. Subset noted: CD45RO-CCR7+CD27+CD95- naive CD8+ T cells expressing CXCR3 (TNR3+). This chain's CDR3 is CASSQDGSPIHF.